This entry features one T cell receptor (beta chain) sequence. The data originate from a study of neurological immune-mediated disorders. Trimming cost V 4 bases and J 0 bases, with 10 bases left between them. The germline gives CDR1 SGHRS, CDR2 YFSETQ. The CDR3 runs to 14 residues. TCRdb processed the 5' RACE reads anew with MiXCR; each CDR3 protein has one entry. The sample comprises around 50,000 distinct CDR3 sequences, roughly 26% of which are singletons, and about 23% rests with the top ten. Unsorted libraries came from 2 million PBMCs stored at -80 °C. The rearrangement joins TRBV5-1 to TRBJ1-1; tentatively, D is TRBD1 (6 bases). The receptor was isolated from a woman aged 65 to 85 in good health. What was sequenced was PBMCs. CDR3 residues: CASSPGTMNTEAFF. The CDR3 coding sequence is TGCGCCAGCAGCCCAGGGACAATGAACACTGAAGCTTTCTTT.